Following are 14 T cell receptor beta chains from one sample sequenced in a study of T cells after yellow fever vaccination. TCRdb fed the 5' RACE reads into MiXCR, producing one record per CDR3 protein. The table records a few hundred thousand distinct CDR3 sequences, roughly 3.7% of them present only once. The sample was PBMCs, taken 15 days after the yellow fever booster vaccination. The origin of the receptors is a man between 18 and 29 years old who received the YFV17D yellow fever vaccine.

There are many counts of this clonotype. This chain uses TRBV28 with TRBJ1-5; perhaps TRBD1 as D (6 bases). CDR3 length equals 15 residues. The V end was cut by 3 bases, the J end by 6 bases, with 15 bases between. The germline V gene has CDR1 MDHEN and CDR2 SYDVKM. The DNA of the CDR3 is TGTGCCAGCAGTTTGGGGGGCAGCTTAAGTCAGCCCCAGCATTTT. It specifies CASSLGGSLSQPQHF.

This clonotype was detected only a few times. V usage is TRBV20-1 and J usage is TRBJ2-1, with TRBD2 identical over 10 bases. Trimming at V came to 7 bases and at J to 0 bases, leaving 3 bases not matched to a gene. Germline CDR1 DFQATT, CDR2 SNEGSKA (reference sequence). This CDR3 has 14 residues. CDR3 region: CSVAGGISYNEQFF. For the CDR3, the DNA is TGCAGTGTAGCGGGGGGAATCTCCTACAATGAGCAGTTCTTC.

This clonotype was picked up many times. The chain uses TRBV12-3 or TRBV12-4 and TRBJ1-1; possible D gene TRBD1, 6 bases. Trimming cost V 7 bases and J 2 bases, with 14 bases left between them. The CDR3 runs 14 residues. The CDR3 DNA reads TGTGCCAGCAACCTACAGGGTTTAAACACTGAAGCTTTCTTT. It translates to CASNLQGLNTEAFF.

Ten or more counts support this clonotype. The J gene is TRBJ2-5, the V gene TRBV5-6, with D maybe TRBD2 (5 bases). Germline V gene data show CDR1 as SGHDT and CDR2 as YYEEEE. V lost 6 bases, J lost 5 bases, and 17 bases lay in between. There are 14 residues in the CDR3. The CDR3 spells CASTEARGQETQYF. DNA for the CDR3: TGTGCCAGCACCGAAGCTCGGGGTCAGGAGACCCAGTACTTC.

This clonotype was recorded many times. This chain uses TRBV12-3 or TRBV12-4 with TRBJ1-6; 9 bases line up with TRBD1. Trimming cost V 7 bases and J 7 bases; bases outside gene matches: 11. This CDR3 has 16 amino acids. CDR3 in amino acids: CASTGQNGQGNSPLHF. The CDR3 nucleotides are TGTGCCAGCACCGGACAAAACGGACAGGGGAATTCACCCCTCCACTTT.

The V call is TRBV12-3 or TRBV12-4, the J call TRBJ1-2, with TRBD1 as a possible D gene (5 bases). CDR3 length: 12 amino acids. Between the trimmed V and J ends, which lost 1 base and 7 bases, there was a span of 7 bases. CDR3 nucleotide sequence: TGTGCCAGCAGTTTAGAGGGGCCTGGCTACACCTTC. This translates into CASSLEGPGYTF.

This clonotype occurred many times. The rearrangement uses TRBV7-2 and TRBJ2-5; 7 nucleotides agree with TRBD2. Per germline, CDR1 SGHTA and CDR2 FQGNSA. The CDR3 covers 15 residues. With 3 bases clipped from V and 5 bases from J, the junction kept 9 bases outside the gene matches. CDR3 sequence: CASSLGGTSGETQYF. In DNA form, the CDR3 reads TGTGCCAGCAGCTTGGGGGGGACGAGCGGGGAGACCCAGTACTTC.

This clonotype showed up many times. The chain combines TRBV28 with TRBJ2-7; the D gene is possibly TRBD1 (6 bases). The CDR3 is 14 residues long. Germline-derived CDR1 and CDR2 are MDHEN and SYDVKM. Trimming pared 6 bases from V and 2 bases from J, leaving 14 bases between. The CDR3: CASRPTGNPYEQYV. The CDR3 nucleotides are TGTGCCAGCAGGCCAACAGGGAACCCCTACGAGCAGTACGTC.

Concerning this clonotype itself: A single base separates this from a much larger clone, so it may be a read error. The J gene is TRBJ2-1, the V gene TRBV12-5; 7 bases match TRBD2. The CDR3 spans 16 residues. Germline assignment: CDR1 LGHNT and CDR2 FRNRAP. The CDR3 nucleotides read TGTGCTAGTGGTTCCGCAACTAGCGACCTCTACACTGAGCAGTTCTTC. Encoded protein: CASGSATSDLYTEQFF.

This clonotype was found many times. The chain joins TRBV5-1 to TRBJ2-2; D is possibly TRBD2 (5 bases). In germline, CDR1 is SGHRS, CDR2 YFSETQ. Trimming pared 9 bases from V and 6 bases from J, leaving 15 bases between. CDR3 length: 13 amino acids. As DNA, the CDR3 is TGCGCCACCCGCGAAACGGAGGCCGGGGAGCTGTTTTTT. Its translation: CATRETEAGELFF.

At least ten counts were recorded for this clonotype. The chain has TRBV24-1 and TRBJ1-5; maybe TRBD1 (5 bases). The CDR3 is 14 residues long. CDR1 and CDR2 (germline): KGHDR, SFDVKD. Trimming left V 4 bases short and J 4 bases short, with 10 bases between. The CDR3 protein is CATSETGTNQPQHF. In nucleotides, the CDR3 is TGTGCCACCAGTGAGACCGGGACGAATCAGCCCCAGCATTTT.

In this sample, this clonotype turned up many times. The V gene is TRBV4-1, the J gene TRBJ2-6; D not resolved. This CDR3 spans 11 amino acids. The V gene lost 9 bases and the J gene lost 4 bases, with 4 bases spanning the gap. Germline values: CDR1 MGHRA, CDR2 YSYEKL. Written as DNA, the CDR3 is TGCGCCAGTCTGGGGGCCAACGTCCTGACTTTC. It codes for CASLGANVLTF.

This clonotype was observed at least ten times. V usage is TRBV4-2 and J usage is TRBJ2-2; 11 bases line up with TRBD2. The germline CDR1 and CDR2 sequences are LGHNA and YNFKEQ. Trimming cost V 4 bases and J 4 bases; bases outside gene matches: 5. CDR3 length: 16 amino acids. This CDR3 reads CASSLTSGGVTGELFF. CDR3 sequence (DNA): TGTGCCAGCAGCCTAACTAGCGGGGGTGTCACCGGGGAGCTGTTTTTT.

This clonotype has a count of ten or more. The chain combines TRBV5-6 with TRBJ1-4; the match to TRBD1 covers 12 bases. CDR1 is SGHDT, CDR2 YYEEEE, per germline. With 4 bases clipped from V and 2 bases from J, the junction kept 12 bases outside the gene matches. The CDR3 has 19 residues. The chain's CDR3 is CASSRKRDRGRGTNEKLFF. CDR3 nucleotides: TGTGCCAGCAGCCGCAAAAGGGACAGGGGGCGAGGGACTAATGAAAAACTGTTTTTT. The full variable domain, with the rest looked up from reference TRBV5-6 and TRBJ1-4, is DAGVTQSPTHLIKTRGQQVTLRCSPKSGHDTVSWYQQALGQGPQFIFQYYEEEERQRGNFPDRFSGHQFPNYSSELNVNALLLGDSALYLCASSRKRDRGRGTNEKLFFGSGTQLSVL.